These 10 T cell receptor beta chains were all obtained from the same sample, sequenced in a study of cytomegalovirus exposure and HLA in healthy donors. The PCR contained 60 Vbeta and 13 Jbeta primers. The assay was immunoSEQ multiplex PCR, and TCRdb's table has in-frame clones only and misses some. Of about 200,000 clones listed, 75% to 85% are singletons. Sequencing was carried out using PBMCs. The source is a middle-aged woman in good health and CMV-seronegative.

CDR3 DNA: TGTGCCAGCAGGGAACAGGGGCCCCCCGGCGAGCAGTACTTC. This codes for CASREQGPPGEQYF. The chain employs TRBV6-5 and TRBJ2-7, with TRBD1 matching 7 bases. V was pared by 6 bases and J by 6 bases, with 11 bases of the junction left unmatched. The CDR3 runs 14 residues. CDR1 and CDR2 (germline): MNHEY, SVGAGI.

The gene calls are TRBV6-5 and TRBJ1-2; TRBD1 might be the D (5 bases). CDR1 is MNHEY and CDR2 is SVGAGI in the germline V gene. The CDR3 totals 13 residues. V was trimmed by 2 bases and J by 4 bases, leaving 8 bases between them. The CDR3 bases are TGTGCCAGCAGTTACAGCGGGGGCTATGGCTACACCTTC. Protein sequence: CASSYSGGYGYTF.

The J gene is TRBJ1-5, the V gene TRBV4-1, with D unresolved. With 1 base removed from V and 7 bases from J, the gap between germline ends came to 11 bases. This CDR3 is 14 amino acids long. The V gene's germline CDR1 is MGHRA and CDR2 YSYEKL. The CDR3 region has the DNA TGCGCCAGCAGCCAAGGGGAAAGCGGCCAGCCCCAGCATTTT. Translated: CASSQGESGQPQHF.

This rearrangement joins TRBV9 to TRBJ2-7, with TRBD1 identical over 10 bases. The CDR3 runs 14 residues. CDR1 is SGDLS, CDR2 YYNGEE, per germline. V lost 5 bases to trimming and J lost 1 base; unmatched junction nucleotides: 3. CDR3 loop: CASSRTGGSYEQYF. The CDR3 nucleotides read TGTGCCAGCAGTAGGACAGGGGGGTCCTACGAGCAGTACTTC.

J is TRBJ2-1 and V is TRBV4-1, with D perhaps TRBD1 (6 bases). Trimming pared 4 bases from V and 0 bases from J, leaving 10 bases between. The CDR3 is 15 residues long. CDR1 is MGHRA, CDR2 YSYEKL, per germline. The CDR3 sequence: CASSRDTNSYNEQFF. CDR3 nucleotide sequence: TGCGCCAGCAGCCGGGACACCAACTCCTACAATGAGCAGTTCTTC.

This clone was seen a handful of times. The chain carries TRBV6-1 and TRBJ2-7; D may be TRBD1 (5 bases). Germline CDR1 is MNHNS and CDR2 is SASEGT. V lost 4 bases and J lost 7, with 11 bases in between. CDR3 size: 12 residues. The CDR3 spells CASSAQGQEQYF. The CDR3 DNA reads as TGTGCCAGCAGTGCGCAGGGCCAAGAGCAGTACTTC.

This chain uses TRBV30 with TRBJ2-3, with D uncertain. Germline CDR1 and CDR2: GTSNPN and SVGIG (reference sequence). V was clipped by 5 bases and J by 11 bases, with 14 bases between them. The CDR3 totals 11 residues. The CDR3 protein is CAWVNIGGQYF. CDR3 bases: TGTGCCTGGGTAAATATTGGCGGGCAGTATTTT.

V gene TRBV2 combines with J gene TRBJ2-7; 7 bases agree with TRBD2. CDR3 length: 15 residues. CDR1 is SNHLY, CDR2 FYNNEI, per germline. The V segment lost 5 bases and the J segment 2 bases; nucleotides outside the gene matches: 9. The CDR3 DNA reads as TGTGCCAGCAGTCCCGAGCGGGGAACGACCTACGAGCAGTACTTC. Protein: CASSPERGTTYEQYF.

CDR3 DNA: TGTGCCAGCAGTTTACTGACAGCGTACAATGAGCAGTTCTTC. Translating it yields CASSLLTAYNEQFF. V and J are TRBV5-6 and TRBJ2-1; possible D gene TRBD1, 5 bases. This CDR3 has 14 residues. CDR1 is SGHDT, CDR2 YYEEEE, per germline. Trimming took 5 bases from V and 4 from J, leaving 13 bases between them. The whole variable domain, remainder taken from reference TRBV5-6 and TRBJ2-1, is DAGVTQSPTHLIKTRGQQVTLRCSPKSGHDTVSWYQQALGQGPQFIFQYYEEEERQRGNFPDRFSGHQFPNYSSELNVNALLLGDSALYLCASSLLTAYNEQFFGPGTRLTVL.

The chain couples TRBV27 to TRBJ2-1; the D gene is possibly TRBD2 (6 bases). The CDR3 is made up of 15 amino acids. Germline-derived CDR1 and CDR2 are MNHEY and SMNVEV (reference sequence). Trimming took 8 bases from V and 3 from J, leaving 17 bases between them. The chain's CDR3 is CASRERDGFYNEQFF. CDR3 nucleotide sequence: TGTGCCAGCCGGGAGAGGGACGGCTTCTACAATGAGCAGTTCTTC.